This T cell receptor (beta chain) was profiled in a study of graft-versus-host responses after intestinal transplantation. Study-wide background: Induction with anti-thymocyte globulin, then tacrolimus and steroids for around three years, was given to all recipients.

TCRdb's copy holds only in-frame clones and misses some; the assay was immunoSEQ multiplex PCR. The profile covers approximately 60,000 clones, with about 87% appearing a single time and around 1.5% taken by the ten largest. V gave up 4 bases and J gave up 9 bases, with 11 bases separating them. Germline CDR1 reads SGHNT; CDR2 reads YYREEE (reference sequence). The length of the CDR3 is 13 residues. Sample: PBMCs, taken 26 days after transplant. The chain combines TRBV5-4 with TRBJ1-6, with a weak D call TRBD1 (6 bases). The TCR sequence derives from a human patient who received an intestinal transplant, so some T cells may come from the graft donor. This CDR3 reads CASSADRISPLHF. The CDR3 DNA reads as TGTGCCAGCAGCGCGGACAGAATTTCACCCCTCCACTTT. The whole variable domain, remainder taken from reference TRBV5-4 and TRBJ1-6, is ETGVTQSPTHLIKTRGQQVTLRCSSQSGHNTVSWYQQALGQGPQFIFQYYREEENGRGNFPPRFSGLQFPNYSSELNVNALELDDSALYLCASSADRISPLHFGNGTRLTVT.